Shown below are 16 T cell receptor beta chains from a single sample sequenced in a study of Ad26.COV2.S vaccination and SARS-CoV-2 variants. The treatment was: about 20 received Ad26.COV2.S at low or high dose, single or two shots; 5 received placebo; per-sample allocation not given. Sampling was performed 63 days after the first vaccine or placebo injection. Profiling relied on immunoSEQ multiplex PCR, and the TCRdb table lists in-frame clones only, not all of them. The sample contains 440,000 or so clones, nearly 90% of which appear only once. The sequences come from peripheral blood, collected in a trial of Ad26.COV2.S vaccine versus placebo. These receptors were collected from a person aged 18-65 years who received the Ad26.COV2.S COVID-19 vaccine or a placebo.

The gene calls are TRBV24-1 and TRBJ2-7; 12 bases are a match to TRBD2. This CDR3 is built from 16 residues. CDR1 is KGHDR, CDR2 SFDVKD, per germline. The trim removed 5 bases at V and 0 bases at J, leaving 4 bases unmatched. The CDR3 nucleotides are TGTGCCACCAGTGTTCGGACTAGCGGGACCTCCTACGAGCAGTACTTC. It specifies CATSVRTSGTSYEQYF.

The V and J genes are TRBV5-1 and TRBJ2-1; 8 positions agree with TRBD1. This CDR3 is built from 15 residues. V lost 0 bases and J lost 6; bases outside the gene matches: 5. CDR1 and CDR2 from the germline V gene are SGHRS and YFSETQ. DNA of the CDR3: TGCGCCAGCAGCTTGGGGACAGGGCGGTTCAATGAGCAGTTCTTC. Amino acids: CASSLGTGRFNEQFF. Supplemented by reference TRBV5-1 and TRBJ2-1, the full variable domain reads KAGVTQTPRYLIKTRGQQVTLSCSPISGHRSVSWYQQTPGQGLQFLFEYFSETQRNKGNFPGRFSGRQFSNSRSEMNVSTLELGDSALYLCASSLGTGRFNEQFFGPGTRLTVL.

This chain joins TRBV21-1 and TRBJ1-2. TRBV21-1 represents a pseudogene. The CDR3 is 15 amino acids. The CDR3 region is CASTFLWRSDYGYTF. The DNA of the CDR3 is TGTGCCAGCACCTTTCTGTGGAGGAGTGACTATGGCTACACCTTC.

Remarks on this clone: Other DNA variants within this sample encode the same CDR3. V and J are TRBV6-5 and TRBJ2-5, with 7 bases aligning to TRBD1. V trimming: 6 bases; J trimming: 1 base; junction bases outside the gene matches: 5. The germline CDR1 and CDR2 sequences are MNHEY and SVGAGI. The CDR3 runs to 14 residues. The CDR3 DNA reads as TGTGCCAGCAGCTCCCGACAGGGCCAAGAGACCCAGTACTTC. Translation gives CASSSRQGQETQYF.

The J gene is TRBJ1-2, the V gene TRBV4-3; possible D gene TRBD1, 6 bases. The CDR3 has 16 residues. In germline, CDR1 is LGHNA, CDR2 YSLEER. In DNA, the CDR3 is TGCCCCCCCCGCCGGGGGGGGGCCGCCTCTGACTATGGCTACACCTTC. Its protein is CPPRRGGAASDYGYTF.

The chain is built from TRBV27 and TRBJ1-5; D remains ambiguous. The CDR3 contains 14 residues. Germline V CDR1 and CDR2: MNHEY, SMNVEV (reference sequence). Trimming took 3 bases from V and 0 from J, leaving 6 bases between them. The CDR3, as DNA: TGTGCCAGCAGTTTTAGGTATAGCAATCAGCCCCAGCATTTT. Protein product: CASSFRYSNQPQHF.

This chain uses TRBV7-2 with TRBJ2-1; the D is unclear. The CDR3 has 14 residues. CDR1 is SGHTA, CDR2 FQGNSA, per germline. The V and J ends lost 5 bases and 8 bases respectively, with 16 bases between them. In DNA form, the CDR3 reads TGTGCCAGCAGCCCCCCACCCTTAAGGGATGAGCAGTTCTTC. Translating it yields CASSPPPLRDEQFF. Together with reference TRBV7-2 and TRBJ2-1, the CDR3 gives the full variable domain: GAGVSQSPSNKVTEKGKDVELRCDPISGHTALYWYRQSLGQGLEFLIYFQGNSAPDKSGLPSDRFSAERTGGSVSTLTIQRTQQEDSAVYLCASSPPPLRDEQFFGPGTRLTVL.

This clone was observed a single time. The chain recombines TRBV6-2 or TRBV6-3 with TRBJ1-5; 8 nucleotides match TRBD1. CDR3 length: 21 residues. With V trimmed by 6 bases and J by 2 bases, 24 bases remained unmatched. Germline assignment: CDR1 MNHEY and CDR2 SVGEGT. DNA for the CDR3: TGTGCCAGCAGCAGTTATACCTCCGGGACAGGCATACAACGGGGCAATCAGCCCCAGCATTTT. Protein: CASSSYTSGTGIQRGNQPQHF.

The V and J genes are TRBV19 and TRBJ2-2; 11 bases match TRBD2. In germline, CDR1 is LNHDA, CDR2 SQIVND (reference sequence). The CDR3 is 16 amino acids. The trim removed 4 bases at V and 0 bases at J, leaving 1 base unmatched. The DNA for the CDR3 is TGTGCCAGTAGTAAACTAGCGGGGGCGAACACCGGGGAGCTGTTTTTT. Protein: CASSKLAGANTGELFF.

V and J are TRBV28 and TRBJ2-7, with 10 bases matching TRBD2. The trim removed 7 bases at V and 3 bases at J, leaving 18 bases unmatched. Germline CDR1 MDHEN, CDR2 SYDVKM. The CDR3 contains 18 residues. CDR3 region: CASIGTVRAGGPRYEQYF. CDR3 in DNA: TGTGCCAGCATAGGGACTGTAAGAGCGGGAGGGCCCCGCTACGAGCAGTACTTC.

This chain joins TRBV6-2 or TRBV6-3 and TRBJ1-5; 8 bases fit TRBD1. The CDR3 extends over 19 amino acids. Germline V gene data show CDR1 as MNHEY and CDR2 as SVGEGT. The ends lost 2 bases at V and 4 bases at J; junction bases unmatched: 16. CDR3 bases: TGTGCCAGCAGTTACCAAATAACACAGGGGGTTCGGCTGAATCAGCCCCAGCATTTT. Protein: CASSYQITQGVRLNQPQHF.

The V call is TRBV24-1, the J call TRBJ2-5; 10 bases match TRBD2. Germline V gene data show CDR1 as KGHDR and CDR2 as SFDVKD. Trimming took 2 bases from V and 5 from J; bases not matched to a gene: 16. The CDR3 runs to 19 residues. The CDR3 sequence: CATSDSRVAGGQATETQYF. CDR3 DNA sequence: TGTGCCACCAGTGATTCGCGGGTAGCGGGGGGCCAAGCTACGGAGACCCAGTACTTC.

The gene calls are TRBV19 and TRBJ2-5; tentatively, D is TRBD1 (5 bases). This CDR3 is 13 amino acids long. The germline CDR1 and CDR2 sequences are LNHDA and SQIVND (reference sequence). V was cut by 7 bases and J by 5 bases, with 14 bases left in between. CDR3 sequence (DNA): TGTGCCAGTACGGGTTACCAGGGCGAGACCCAGTACTTC. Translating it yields CASTGYQGETQYF.

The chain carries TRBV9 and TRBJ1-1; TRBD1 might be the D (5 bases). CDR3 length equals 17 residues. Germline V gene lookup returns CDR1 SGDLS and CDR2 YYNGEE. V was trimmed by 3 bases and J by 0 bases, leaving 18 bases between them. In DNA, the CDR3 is TGTGCCAGCAGCGCCCTTGACAGCGTTAGGGTGAACACTGAAGCTTTCTTT. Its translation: CASSALDSVRVNTEAFF.

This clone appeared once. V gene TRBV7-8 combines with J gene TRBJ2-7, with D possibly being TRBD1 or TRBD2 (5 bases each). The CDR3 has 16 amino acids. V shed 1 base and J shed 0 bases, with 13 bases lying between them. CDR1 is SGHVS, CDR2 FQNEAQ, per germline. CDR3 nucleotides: TGTGCCAGCAGCTTAGAGGGACGGCCGAGCTCCTACGAGCAGTACTTC. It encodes CASSLEGRPSSYEQYF.

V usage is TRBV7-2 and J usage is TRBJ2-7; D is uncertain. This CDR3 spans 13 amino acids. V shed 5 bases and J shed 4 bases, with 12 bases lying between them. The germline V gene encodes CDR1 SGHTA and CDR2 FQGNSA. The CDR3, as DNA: TGTGCCAGCAGCCCAAGGATGGCTTACGAGCAGTACTTC. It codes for CASSPRMAYEQYF.